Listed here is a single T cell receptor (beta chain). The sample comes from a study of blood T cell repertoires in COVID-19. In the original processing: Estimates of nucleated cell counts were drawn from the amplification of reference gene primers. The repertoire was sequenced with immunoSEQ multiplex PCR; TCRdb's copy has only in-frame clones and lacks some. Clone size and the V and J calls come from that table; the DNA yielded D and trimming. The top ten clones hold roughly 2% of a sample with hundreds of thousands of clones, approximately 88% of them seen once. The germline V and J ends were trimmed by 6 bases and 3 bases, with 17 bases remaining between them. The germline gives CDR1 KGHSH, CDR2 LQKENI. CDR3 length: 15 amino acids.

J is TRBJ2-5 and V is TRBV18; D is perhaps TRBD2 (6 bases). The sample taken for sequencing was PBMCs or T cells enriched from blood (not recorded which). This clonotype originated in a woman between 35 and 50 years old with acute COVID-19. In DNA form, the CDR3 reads TGTGCCAGCTCCCAAAACTTCGGAGGGGAAGAGACCCAGTACTTC. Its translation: CASSQNFGGEETQYF.